These T cell receptor beta chains were read from a single sample in a study of T cell responses to AZD1222 COVID-19 vaccine. Assay: immunoSEQ multiplex PCR; the TCRdb copy retains only in-frame clones and omits some. The sample records approximately 160,000 clones, around 93% being singletons. The specimen was peripheral blood, collected on day 0 of AZD1222 vaccination. All receptors derive from an adult in good health. Both conserved end residues are trimmed from each CDR3. The D gene is left open where the match is weak.

d_call: TRBD2; j_call: TRBJ2-5; v_call: TRBV10-2; cdr3_aa: ASRDYLQETQY
d_call: .; j_call: TRBJ2-7; v_call: TRBV29-1; cdr3_aa: SVGDVEQY
d_call: .; j_call: TRBJ1-3; v_call: TRBV28; cdr3_aa: ASSLYLVDSGNTIY
d_call: TRBD1; j_call: TRBJ1-1; v_call: TRBV19; cdr3_aa: ASSWGGTANTEAF
d_call: TRBD1; j_call: TRBJ1-5; v_call: TRBV28; cdr3_aa: ASSLAGGIQSNQPQH
d_call: .; j_call: TRBJ2-1; v_call: TRBV29-1; cdr3_aa: SVEGAHLGGNEQF
d_call: TRBD1; j_call: TRBJ2-1; v_call: TRBV9; cdr3_aa: ASNRDRGNEQF
d_call: TRBD2; j_call: TRBJ2-2; v_call: TRBV19; cdr3_aa: ASSSGRLGGELF
d_call: .; j_call: TRBJ1-4; v_call: TRBV20-1; cdr3_aa: SARYNEKLF
d_call: .; j_call: TRBJ2-5; v_call: TRBV2; cdr3_aa: ASSAGRRGQY
d_call: .; j_call: TRBJ2-7; v_call: TRBV5-5; cdr3_aa: ASSTTQGTYEQY
d_call: .; j_call: TRBJ1-2; v_call: TRBV28; cdr3_aa: ASSLKSAAYGYT
d_call: TRBD1; j_call: TRBJ2-3; v_call: TRBV5-1; cdr3_aa: ASSGTGRSDTQY
d_call: .; j_call: TRBJ2-7; v_call: TRBV15; cdr3_aa: ATSDPVGRSSYEQY
d_call: .; j_call: TRBJ1-4; v_call: TRBV5-5; cdr3_aa: ASSWGDRTTNEKLF
d_call: .; j_call: TRBJ1-1; v_call: TRBV3-1/TRBV3-2; cdr3_aa: ASRGPTNTEAF